The count of the clone carrying this T cell receptor beta chain is one. The antigen is not known. Noted time point: cycle 4 day 1 (C4D1), after 5 to 7 weeks of nivolumab. Each of the patients experienced relapse following autologous stem cell transplantation, and their brentuximab vedotin exposure differed. The CDR3 runs 16 residues. The germline V gene encodes CDR1 MGHRA and CDR2 YSYEKL. Trimming shortened V by 4 bases and J by 1 base, and 14 bases separated the two germline ends. The data derive from a study of PD-1 blockade in classical Hodgkin lymphoma. Study in general: Administration of nivolumab to patients was at 3 mg/kg intravenously every 2 weeks.

The table came from immunoSEQ multiplex PCR; TCRdb's copy has only in-frame clones and leaves some out. The sample contains about 24,000 clones, 80% to 90% of which appear only once. Study results and caveats: Healthy donors were reported to have higher baseline TCR diversity than newly diagnosed patients.

The sample in question was peripheral blood mononuclear cells (PBMCs), obtained before the fourth cycle of nivolumab. The chain couples TRBV4-1 to TRBJ1-3, with D unclear. The TCR was taken from a human donor with classical Hodgkin lymphoma. The CDR3 spells CASSLLAGLSGNTIYF. In DNA, the CDR3 is TGCGCCAGCAGCCTCCTCGCGGGTTTATCTGGAAACACCATATATTTT.